Listed here are 16 T cell receptor beta chains from one sample, sequenced in a study of shared T cell receptors in the human thymus (dated by TCRdb to about 2021). The library was produced with the immunoSEQ multiplex PCR assay. The clones in this table, taken by TCRdb from immuneACCESS, are in-frame only. Not every clone is retained; where verified, under half of the shortfall comes from an unresolved V gene, and the cause of the rest is unknown. The sample includes fewer than 700,000 clones, with around nine tenths observed a single time. Of the sample, over 0.008% falls within the top ten clones. The same specimen was also included in a second study, on human thymus T cells.

Sequenced: thymocytes. The receptors were sampled from a boy in the first two years of life with a congenital heart defect. Donor details come from another sample of the same person, matched by shared clones.

The chain uses TRBV7-2 and TRBJ2-2; D unresolved. The CDR3 extends over 14 amino acids. The germline gives CDR1 SGHTA, CDR2 FQGNSA. V shed 2 bases and J shed 4 bases, with 8 bases lying between them. The CDR3 loop reads CASSLFVSTGELFF. In DNA, the CDR3 is TGTGCCAGCAGCTTATTCGTCTCCACCGGGGAGCTGTTTTTT.

This chain connects TRBV15 to TRBJ1-2; no clear D. From germline, CDR1 is LNHNV and CDR2 YYDKDF (reference sequence). Trimming pared 1 base from V and 7 bases from J, leaving 13 bases between. The CDR3 is made up of 14 amino acids. Written as DNA, the CDR3 is TGTGCCACCAGCAGAGCCCCCTCCTACGGTGGCTACACCTTC. Protein: CATSRAPSYGGYTF.

This sequence joins TRBV11-2 and TRBJ2-7; D perhaps matches TRBD1 (7 bases). This CDR3 is 15 amino acids long. Trimming took off 5 bases at V and 2 bases at J, with 16 bases between the two ends. CDR1 SGHAT and CDR2 FQNNGV come from the germline V gene. The CDR3 spells CASSTGAGPPYEQYF. The CDR3 coding sequence is TGTGCCAGCAGCACAGGGGCGGGGCCTCCCTACGAGCAGTACTTC.

A single count supports this clone. The V gene is TRBV5-5, the J gene TRBJ1-5, with 8 bases aligning to TRBD1. V shed 4 bases, J shed 8 bases, and the junction held 8 bases outside the gene matches. CDR3 length: 14 amino acids. The germline gives CDR1 SGHKS, CDR2 YYEKEE (reference sequence). The CDR3 nucleotides read TGTGCCAGCAGCGCCCCAGGGGGCTCCGAGCCCCAGCATTTT. Translated: CASSAPGGSEPQHF.

The genes are TRBV11-3 and TRBJ2-7, with a weak D call TRBD1 (6 bases). The CDR3 is 13 residues long. With 4 bases removed from V and 4 bases from J, the gap between germline ends came to 11 bases. Germline V gene sequence: CDR1 SGHNT, CDR2 YENEEA. Here the CDR3 DNA reads TGTGCCAGCAGCTACCCCCAGGGGTACGAGCAGTACTTC. The encoded protein is CASSYPQGYEQYF.

The chain employs TRBV28 and TRBJ2-1, with TRBD1 matching 9 bases. J lost 8 bases, V lost 6 bases, and 11 bases had no gene match. This CDR3 region has 15 residues. Germline V lookup: CDR1 MDHEN, CDR2 SYDVKM. The CDR3 bases are TGTGCCAGCAGCCCTGGCGGGACAGGGTACGATGAGCAGTTCTTC. It translates to CASSPGGTGYDEQFF.

V is TRBV25-1 and J is TRBJ2-3, with D possibly being TRBD2 (6 bases). The CDR3 extends over 16 amino acids. Trimming removed 4 bases at V and 0 bases at J, with 14 bases between. Germline V lookup: CDR1 MGHDK, CDR2 SYGVNS. Here the CDR3 reads CASSAIRRESTDTQYF. CDR3 sequence (DNA): TGTGCCAGCAGTGCCATAAGGCGGGAAAGCACAGATACGCAGTATTTT.

The J gene is TRBJ2-7, the V gene TRBV27; D possibly corresponds to TRBD2 (5 bases). Germline loops: CDR1 MNHEY, CDR2 SMNVEV (reference sequence). The CDR3 contains 14 residues. V gave up 3 bases and J gave up 6 bases, with 15 bases separating them. For the CDR3, the DNA is TGTGCCAGCAGTTTTCGGGGAGAGGGCCCCGAGCAGTACTTC. Its protein is CASSFRGEGPEQYF.

V gene TRBV10-2 combines with J gene TRBJ2-7, with D possibly TRBD2 on 7 matching bases. The CDR3 is 15 amino acids. The V gene's germline CDR1 is WSHSY and CDR2 SAAADI. Deletions cut 3 bases from V and 2 bases from J, with 14 bases between. The CDR3 reads CASSDGGTKPYEQYF. Here the CDR3 DNA reads TGCGCCAGCAGTGACGGGGGGACAAAGCCCTACGAGCAGTACTTC.

The rearrangement uses TRBV11-2 and TRBJ2-2, with 10 nucleotides matching TRBD2. V shed 2 bases and J 7 bases; nucleotides not matched to a gene: 7. The CDR3 is 16 residues long. Germline CDR1 SGHAT, CDR2 FQNNGV. CDR3 DNA sequence: TGTGCCAGCAGCTTAACTAGCGGGATCGAAGGCGGGGAGCTGTTTTTT. Protein: CASSLTSGIEGGELFF.

The chain links TRBV6-1 to TRBJ2-1; 12 nucleotides match TRBD2. The CDR3 is 13 amino acids. The germline CDR1 and CDR2 sequences are MNHNS and SASEGT. Trimming cost V 8 bases and J 8 bases; bases outside gene matches: 4. CDR3 sequence: CASGLAGIYEQFF. CDR3 nucleotides: TGTGCCAGCGGACTAGCGGGAATATATGAGCAGTTCTTC.

The rearrangement joins TRBV25-1 to TRBJ1-4; the D gene is possibly TRBD1 (6 bases). Germline-derived CDR1 and CDR2 are MGHDK and SYGVNS. V lost 2 bases and J 7 bases, leaving 17 bases between the germline ends. The CDR3 consists of 16 residues. Here the CDR3 DNA reads TGTGCCAGCAGTGAACCCGACAGGATCCTCGGTGAAAAACTGTTTTTT. Protein product: CASSEPDRILGEKLFF.

This clone was seen a single time. The J gene is TRBJ1-3, the V gene TRBV19, with D hard to call. This CDR3 has 15 residues. Germline V lookup: CDR1 LNHDA, CDR2 SQIVND (reference sequence). Trimming took off 2 bases at V and 2 bases at J, with 10 bases between the two ends. CDR3 amino acids: CASSIRERPGNTIYF. CDR3 nucleotides: TGTGCCAGTAGTATAAGGGAGAGACCTGGAAACACCATATATTTT.

The V call is TRBV14, the J call TRBJ2-7; a weak D match, TRBD2 (6 bases). Trimming removed 1 base from V and 6 bases from J, with 13 bases in between. The CDR3 loop spans 14 amino acids. The germline V gene encodes CDR1 SGHDN and CDR2 FVKESK. In nucleotides, the CDR3 is TGTGCCAGCAGCCAAGCTTCGTTGGGAGGCGAGCAGTACTTC. Translation: CASSQASLGGEQYF. Full variable domain (missing parts from reference TRBV14 and TRBJ2-7): EAGVTQFPSHSVIEKGQTVTLRCDPISGHDNLYWYRRVMGKEIKFLLHFVKESKQDESGMPNNRFLAERTGGTYSTLKVQPAELEDSGVYFCASSQASLGGEQYFGPGTRLTVT.

The chain has TRBV27 and TRBJ1-2; 9 nucleotides match TRBD1. This CDR3 has 15 amino acids. Germline assignment: CDR1 MNHEY and CDR2 SMNVEV (reference sequence). With V trimmed by 2 bases and J by 4 bases, 5 bases remained unmatched. The CDR3, as DNA: TGTGCCAGCAGTTTAGGCGGGACAGGGAGCTATGGCTACACCTTC. As protein: CASSLGGTGSYGYTF.

V and J are TRBV10-3 and TRBJ1-5; 7 nucleotides line up with TRBD1. Germline V gene sequence: CDR1 ENHRY, CDR2 SYGVKD. The CDR3 contains 17 residues. V lost 2 bases to trimming and J lost 0 bases; unmatched junction nucleotides: 7. The CDR3 DNA is TGTGCCATCAGTGAGCCAGGGGGGTCTTATAGCAATCAGCCCCAGCATTTT. Its protein product is CAISEPGGSYSNQPQHF.